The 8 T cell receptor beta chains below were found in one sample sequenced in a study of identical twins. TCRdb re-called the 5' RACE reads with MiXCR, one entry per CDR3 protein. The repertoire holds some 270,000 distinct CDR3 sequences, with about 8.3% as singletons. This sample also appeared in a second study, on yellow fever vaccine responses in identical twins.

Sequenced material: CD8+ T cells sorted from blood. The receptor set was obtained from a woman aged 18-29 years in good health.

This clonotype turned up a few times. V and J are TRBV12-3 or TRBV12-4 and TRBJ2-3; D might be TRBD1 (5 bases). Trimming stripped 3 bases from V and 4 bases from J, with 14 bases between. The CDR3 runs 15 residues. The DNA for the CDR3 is TGTGCCAGCAGTTTCACAGGCCCTACACCAGATACGCAGTATTTT. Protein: CASSFTGPTPDTQYF.

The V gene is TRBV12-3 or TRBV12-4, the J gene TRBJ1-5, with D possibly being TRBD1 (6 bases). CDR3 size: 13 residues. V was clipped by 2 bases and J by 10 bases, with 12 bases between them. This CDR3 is CASSLQGSSPQHF. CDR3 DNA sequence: TGTGCCAGCAGTTTACAGGGGTCAAGTCCCCAGCATTTT.

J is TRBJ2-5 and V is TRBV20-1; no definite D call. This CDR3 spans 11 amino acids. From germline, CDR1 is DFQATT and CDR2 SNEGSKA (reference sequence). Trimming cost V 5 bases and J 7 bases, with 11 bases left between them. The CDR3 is CSAGDLGTQYF. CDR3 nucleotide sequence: TGCAGTGCTGGGGATCTGGGGACCCAGTACTTC.

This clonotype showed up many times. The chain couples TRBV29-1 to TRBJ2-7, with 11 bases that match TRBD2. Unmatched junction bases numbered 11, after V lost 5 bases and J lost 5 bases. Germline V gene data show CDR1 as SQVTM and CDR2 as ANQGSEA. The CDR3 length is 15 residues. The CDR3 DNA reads TGCAGCGTTCAGTCCATAGCGGGAGGGCCACACGAGCAGTACTTC. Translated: CSVQSIAGGPHEQYF.

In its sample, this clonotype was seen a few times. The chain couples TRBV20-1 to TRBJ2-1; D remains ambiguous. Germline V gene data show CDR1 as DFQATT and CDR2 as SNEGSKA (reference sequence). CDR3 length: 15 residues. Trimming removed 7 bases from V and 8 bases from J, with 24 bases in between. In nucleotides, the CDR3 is TGCAGTGTTACTACCCGACGCCGATTAAGCGATGAGCAGTTCTTC. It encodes CSVTTRRRLSDEQFF.

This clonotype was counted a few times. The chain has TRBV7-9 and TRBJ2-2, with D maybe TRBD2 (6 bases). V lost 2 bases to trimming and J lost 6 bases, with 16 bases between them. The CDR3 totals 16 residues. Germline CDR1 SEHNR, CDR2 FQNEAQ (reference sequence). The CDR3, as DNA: TGTGCCAGCAGCTTACTCCCGGGAGAAGTCGCCGGGGAGCTGTTTTTT. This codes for CASSLLPGEVAGELFF.

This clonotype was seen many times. CDR3 sequence: CASSFGTGYEQYF. In DNA, the CDR3 is TGTGCCAGCAGCTTCGGGACAGGATACGAGCAGTACTTC. The chain combines TRBV11-1 with TRBJ2-7, with 8 nucleotides matching TRBD1. After removal of 3 bases from V and 4 bases from J, the junction contained 2 bases not matched to a gene. The CDR3 sequence is 13 residues long. The germline gives CDR1 SGHAT, CDR2 FQDESV (reference sequence).

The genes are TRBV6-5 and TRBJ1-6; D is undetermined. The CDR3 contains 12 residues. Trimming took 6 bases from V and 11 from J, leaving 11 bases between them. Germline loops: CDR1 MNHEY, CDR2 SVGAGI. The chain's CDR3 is CASRPRGAPLHF. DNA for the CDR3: TGTGCCAGCAGGCCCCGCGGGGCACCCCTCCACTTT.